This T cell receptor (beta chain) was recorded in a study of vaccination effects on CD4 cells after COVID-19. Points on this clone: Its antigen remains unidentified.

Subsequent to a culture period of 10 to 11 days, CD4+ T cells were isolated. The person's infection with SARS-CoV-2, confirmed by PCR, took place between March and December 2020. All study participants received two doses of BNT162b2 or mRNA-1273 vaccine. Clones were read by immunoSEQ multiplex PCR, and TCRdb kept only the in-frame ones, dropping some. The sample lists over 35,000 clones, less than 85% occurring once. CDR3 length: 10 amino acids. Germline V gives CDR1 SEHNR, CDR2 FQNEAQ (reference sequence). V was clipped by 8 bases and J by 8 bases, with 7 bases between them. V usage is TRBV7-9 and J usage is TRBJ2-1; D unresolved. The receptor was isolated from a human donor who had a prior SARS-CoV-2 infection. The material was CD4+ T cells from PBMCs cultured without peptide, obtained after COVID-19 vaccination. The CDR3 DNA reads TGTGCCAGCGCTGGATATGAGCAGTTCTTC. It specifies CASAGYEQFF.